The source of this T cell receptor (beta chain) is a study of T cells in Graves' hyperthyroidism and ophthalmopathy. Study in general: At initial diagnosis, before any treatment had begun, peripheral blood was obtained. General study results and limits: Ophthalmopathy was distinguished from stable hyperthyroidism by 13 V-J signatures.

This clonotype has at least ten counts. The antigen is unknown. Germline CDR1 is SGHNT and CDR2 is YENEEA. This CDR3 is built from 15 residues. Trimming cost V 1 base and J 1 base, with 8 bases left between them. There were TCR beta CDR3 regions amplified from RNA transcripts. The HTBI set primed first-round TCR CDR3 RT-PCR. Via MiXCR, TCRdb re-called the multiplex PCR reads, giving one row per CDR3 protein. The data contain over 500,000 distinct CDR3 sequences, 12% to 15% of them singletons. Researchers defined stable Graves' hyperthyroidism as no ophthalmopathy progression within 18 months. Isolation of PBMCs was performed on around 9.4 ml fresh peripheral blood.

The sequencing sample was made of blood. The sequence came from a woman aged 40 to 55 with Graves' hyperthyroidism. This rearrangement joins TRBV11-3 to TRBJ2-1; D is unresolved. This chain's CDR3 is CASSLVGASYNEQFF. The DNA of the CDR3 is TGTGCCAGCAGCTTAGTCGGCGCGTCCTACAATGAGCAGTTCTTC.